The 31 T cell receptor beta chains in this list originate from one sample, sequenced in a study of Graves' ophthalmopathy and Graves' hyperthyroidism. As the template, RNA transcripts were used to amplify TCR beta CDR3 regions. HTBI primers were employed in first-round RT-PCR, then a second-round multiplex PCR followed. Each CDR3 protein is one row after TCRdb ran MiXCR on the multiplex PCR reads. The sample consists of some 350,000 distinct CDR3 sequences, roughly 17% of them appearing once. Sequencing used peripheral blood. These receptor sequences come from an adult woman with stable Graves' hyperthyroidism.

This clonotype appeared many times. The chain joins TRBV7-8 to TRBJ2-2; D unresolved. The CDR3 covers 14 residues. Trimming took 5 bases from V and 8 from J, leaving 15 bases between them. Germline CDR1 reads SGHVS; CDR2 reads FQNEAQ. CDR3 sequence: CASSPDPAGGELFF. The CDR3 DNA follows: TGTGCCAGCAGCCCGGACCCGGCCGGGGGGGAGCTGTTTTTT.

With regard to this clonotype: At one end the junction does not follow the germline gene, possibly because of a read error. This CDR3 is CASNRGQVGGENTEACF. Here the CDR3 DNA reads TGCGCCAGCAACCGAGGACAGGTTGGAGGGGAGAACACTGAAGCTTGCTTT. The chain is built from TRBV4-1 and TRBJ1-1; 7 bases map to TRBD1. In germline, CDR1 is MGHRA, CDR2 YSYEKL. This CDR3 is built from 17 residues.

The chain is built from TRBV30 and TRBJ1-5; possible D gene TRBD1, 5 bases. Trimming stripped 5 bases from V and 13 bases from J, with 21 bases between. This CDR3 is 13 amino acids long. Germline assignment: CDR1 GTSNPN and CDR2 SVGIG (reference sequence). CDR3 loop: CAWDRLGDGPQHF. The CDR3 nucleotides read TGTGCCTGGGACAGACTGGGTGATGGGCCTCAGCATTTT.

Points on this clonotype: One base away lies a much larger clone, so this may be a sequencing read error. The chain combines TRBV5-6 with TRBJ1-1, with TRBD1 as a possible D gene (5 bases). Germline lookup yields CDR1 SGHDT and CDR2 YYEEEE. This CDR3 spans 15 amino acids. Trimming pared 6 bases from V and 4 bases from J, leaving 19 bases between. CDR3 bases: TGTGCCAGCAACTCTGATCAGGGATGGGGCACTGAAGCTTTCTTT. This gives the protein CASNSDQGWGTEAFF.

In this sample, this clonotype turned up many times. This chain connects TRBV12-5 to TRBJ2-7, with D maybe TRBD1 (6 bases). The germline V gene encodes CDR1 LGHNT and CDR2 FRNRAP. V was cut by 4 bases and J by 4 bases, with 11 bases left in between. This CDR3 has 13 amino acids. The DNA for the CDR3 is TGTGCTAGTGGTTCGGACAGACGGTACGAGCAGTACTTC. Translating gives CASGSDRRYEQYF.

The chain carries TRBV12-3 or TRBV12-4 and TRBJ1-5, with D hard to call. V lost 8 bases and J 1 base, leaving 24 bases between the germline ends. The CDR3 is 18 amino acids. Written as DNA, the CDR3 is TGTGCCAGCGGATTAAGTCTCCTTTTTAGGAGAAGCAATCAGCCCCAGCATTTT. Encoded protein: CASGLSLLFRRSNQPQHF.

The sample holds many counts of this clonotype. CDR3 nucleotides: TGTGCCAGCAGTTACGCCCACAGGGGGTACCAAGAGACCCAGTACTTC. Its translation is CASSYAHRGYQETQYF. J is TRBJ2-5 and V is TRBV6-2 or TRBV6-3; 8 nucleotides agree with TRBD1. The CDR3 runs 16 residues. Germline trimming cut 2 bases from V and 0 bases from J; bases unmatched to any gene: 5. Germline loops: CDR1 MNHEY, CDR2 SVGEGT.

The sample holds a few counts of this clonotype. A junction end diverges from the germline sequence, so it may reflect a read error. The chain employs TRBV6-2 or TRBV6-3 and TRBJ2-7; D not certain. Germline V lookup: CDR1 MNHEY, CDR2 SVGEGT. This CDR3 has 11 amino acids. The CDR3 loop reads CASTYSYDQYF. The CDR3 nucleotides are TGTGCCAGCACTTACTCCTACGATCAGTACTTC.

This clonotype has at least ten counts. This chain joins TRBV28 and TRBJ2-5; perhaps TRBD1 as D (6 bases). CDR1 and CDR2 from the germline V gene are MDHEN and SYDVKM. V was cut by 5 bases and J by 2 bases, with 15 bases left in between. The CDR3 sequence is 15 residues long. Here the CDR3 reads CASSRPRGVQETQYF. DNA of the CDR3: TGTGCCAGCAGTCGACCCAGGGGTGTACAAGAGACCCAGTACTTC.

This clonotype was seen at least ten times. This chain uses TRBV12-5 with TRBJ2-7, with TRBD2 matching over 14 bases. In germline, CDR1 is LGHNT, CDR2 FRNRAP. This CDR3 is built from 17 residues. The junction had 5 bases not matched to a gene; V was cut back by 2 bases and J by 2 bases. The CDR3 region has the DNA TGTGCTAGTGGTTTGCGACTAGCGGGAGGGCCTCCCTACGAGCAGTACTTC. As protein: CASGLRLAGGPPYEQYF.

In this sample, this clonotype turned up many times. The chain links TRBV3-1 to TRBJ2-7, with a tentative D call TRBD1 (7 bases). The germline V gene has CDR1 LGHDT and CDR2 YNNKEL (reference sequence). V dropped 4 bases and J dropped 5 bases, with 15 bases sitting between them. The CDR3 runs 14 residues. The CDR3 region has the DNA TGTGCCAGCAGCCCCCGAGGAGGGGGCCACGAGCAGTACTTC. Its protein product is CASSPRGGGHEQYF.

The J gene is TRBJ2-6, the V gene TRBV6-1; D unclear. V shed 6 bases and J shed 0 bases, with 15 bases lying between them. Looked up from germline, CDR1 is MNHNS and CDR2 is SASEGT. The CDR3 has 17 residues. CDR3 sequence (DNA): TGTGCCAGCAGAACACTCCTTAGGGACTCTGGGGCCAACGTCCTGACTTTC. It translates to CASRTLLRDSGANVLTF.

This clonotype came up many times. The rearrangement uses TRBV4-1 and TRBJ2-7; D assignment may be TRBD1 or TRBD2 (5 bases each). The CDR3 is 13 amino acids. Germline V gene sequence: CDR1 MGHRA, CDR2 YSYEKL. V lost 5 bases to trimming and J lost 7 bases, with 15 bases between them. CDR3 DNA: TGCGCCAGCAGCTCCGAGGGGAGATCGGAGCAGTACTTC. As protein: CASSSEGRSEQYF.

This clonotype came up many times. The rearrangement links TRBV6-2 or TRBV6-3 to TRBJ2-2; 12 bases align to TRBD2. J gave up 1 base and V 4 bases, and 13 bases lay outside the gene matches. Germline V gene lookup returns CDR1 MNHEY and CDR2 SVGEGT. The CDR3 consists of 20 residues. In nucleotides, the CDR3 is TGTGCCAGCAGTTCTTCCTACCGACTAGCGGGAGCCAAGAACACCGGGGAGCTGTTTTTT. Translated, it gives CASSSSYRLAGAKNTGELFF.

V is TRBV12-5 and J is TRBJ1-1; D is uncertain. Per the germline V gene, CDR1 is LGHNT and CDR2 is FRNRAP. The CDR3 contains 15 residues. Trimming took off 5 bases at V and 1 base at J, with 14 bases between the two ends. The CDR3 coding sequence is TGTGCTAGTGGTCCCCCCGACACTAGGAACACTGAAGCTTTCTTT. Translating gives CASGPPDTRNTEAFF.

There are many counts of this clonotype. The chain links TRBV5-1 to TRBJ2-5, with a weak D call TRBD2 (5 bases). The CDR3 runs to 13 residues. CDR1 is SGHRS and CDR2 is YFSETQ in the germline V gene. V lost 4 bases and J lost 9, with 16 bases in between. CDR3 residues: CASSTGRGMAQYF. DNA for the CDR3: TGCGCCAGCAGCACCGGACGGGGAATGGCCCAGTACTTC.

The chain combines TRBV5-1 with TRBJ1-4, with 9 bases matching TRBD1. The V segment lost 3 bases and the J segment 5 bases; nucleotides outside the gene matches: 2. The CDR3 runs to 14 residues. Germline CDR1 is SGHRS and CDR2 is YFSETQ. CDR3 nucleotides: TGCGCCAGCAGCTCGACAGGGGGGAATGAAAAACTGTTTTTT. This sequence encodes CASSSTGGNEKLFF.

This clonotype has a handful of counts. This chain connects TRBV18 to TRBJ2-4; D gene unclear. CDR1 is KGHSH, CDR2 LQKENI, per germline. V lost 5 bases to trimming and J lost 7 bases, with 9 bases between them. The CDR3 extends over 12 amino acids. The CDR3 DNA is TGTGCCAGCTCAACGCCCAGGAACATTCAGTACTTC. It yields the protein CASSTPRNIQYF. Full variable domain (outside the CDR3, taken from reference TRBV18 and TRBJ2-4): NAGVMQNPRHLVRRRGQEARLRCSPMKGHSHVYWYRQLPEEGLKFMVYLQKENIIDESGMPKERFSAEFPKEGPSILRIQQVVRGDSAAYFCASSTPRNIQYFGAGTRLSVL.

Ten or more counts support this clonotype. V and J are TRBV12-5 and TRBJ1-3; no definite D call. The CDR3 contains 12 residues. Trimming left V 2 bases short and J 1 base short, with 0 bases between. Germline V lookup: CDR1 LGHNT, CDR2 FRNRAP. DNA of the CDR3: TGTGCTAGTGGTTTGTCTGGAAACACCATATATTTT. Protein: CASGLSGNTIYF.

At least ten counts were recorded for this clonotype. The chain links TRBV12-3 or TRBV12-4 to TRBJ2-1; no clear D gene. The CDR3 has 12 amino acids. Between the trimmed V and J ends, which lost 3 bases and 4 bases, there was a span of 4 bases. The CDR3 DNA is TGTGCCAGCAGTTTTTCGTACAATGAGCAGTTCTTC. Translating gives CASSFSYNEQFF.

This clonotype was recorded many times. CDR3 amino acids: CASSSGVTEAFF. DNA for the CDR3: TGTGCCAGCAGTTCAGGGGTAACTGAAGCTTTCTTT. V and J are TRBV28 and TRBJ1-1, with D perhaps matching TRBD1 (6 bases). The V gene's germline CDR1 is MDHEN and CDR2 SYDVKM. Trimming pared 4 bases from V and 5 bases from J, leaving 8 bases between. This CDR3 has 12 residues.

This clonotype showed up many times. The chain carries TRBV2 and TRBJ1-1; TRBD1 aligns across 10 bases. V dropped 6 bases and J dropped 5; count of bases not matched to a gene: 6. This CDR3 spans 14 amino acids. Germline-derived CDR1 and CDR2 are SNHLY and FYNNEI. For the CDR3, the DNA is TGTGCCAGCAGGAGAGGACAGGGGGGGACTGAAGCTTTCTTT. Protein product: CASRRGQGGTEAFF.

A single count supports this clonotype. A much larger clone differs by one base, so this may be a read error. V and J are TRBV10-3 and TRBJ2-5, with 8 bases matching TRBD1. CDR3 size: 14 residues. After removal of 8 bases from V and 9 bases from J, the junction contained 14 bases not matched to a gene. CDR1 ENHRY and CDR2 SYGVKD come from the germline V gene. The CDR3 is CAIFPGTGAEAQYF. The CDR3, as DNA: TGTGCCATCTTTCCCGGGACAGGCGCGGAGGCCCAGTACTTC.

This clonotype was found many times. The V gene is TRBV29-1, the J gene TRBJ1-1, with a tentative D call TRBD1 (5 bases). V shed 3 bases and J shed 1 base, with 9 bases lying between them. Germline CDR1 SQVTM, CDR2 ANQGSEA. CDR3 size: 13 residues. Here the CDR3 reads CSVEGVPNTEAFF. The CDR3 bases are TGCAGCGTTGAGGGGGTTCCGAACACTGAAGCTTTCTTT.

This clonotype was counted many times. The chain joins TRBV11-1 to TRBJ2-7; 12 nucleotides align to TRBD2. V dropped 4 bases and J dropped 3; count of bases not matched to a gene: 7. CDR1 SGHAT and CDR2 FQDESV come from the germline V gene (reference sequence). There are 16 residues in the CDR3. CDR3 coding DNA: TGTGCCAGCAGCTCGCTCCTAGCGGGAGGGGACTACGAGCAGTACTTC. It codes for CASSSLLAGGDYEQYF.

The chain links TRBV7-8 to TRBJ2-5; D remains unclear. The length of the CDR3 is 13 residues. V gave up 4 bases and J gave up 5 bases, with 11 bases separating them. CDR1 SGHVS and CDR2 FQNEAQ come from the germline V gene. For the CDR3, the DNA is TGTGCCAGCAGCTCCTCCGAGGACGAGACCCAGTACTTC. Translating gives CASSSSEDETQYF.

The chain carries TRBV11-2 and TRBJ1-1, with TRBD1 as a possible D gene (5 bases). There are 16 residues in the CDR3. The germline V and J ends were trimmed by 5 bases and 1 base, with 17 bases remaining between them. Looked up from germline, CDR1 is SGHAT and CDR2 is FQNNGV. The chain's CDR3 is CASSLWTPTGNTEAFF. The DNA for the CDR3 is TGTGCCAGCAGCCTCTGGACGCCTACAGGGAACACTGAAGCTTTCTTT.

CDR3 region: CASSSSSSGNTIYF. The CDR3 DNA reads as TGTGCCAGCAGTTCGAGCTCCTCTGGAAACACCATATATTTT. The V call is TRBV12-3 or TRBV12-4, the J call TRBJ1-3, with no clear D. V gave up 4 bases and J gave up 0 bases, with 7 bases separating them. This CDR3 has 14 amino acids.

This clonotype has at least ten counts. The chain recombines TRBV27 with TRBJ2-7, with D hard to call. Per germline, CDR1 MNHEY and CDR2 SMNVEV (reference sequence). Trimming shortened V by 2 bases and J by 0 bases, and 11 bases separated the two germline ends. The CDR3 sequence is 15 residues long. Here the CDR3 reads CASSLGRQGSYEQYF. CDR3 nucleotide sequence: TGTGCCAGCAGTTTAGGGCGCCAAGGCTCCTACGAGCAGTACTTC.

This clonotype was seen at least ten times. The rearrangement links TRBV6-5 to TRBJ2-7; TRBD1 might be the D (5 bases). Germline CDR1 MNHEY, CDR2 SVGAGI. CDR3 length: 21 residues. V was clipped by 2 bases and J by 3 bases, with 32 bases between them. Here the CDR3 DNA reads TGTGCCAGCAGTTACGACCTAACAAAAGGGGCTAGGTTGAGGCAACACTACGAGCAGTACTTC. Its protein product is CASSYDLTKGARLRQHYEQYF.

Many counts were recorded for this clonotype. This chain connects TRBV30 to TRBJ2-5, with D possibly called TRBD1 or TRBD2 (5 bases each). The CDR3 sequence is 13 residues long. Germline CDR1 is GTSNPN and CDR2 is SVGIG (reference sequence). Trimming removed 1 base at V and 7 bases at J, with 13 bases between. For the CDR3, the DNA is TGTGCCTGGAGTGCGGGGCAGGGTACGACCCAGTACTTC. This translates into CAWSAGQGTTQYF.